Below, 9 T cell receptor beta chains from the same sample are listed, as sequenced in a study of regulatory T cells in long-lasting Graves disease. Construction of the TCR beta libraries employed iRepertoire HTBI primers in conjunction with Arm-PCR of CDR3 regions. TCRdb passed the multiplex PCR reads through MiXCR, listing each CDR3 protein once. The data show more than 650,000 distinct CDR3 sequences, about 32% seen once. This sample's time point: persistent/refractory GD, antithyroid drugs over 5 years with positive TRAb. PBMC RNA was the source of the TCR library. The sequences come from peripheral blood mononuclear cells (PBMCs), collected when the disease was refractory, from a patient treated with antithyroid drugs. Every receptor here comes from a female donor with Graves disease.

The chain uses TRBV6-5 and TRBJ2-5; 7 bases line up with TRBD2. V trimming: 4 bases; J trimming: 3 bases; junction bases outside the gene matches: 5. This CDR3 region has 14 residues. CDR1 is MNHEY and CDR2 is SVGAGI in the germline V gene. This CDR3 is CASSSGGSEETQYF. In DNA, the CDR3 is TGTGCCAGCAGTTCGGGCGGGAGCGAAGAGACCCAGTACTTC.

V and J are TRBV7-9 and TRBJ2-7, with TRBD2 matching over 12 bases. The V and J ends lost 0 bases and 2 bases, in that order; junction bases with no gene match: 11. Looked up from germline, CDR1 is SEHNR and CDR2 is FQNEAQ (reference sequence). The CDR3 sequence is 19 residues long. In DNA, the CDR3 is TGTGCCAGCAGCTTAGCTGGGGGGACTAGCGGGTCCTCCACCTACGAGCAGTACTTC. Amino acid sequence: CASSLAGGTSGSSTYEQYF.

To note about this clonotype: A much larger clone sits a single nucleotide away, making a read error possible. The gene calls are TRBV28 and TRBJ1-1, with 7 bases identical to TRBD1. The CDR3 length is 11 residues. The J segment lost 11 bases and the V segment lost 8 bases, leaving 8 bases of the junction unmatched. The V gene's germline CDR1 is MDHEN and CDR2 SYDVKM. Here the CDR3 DNA reads TGTGCCAGCGGGGACAGAGTTAGCGCTTTCTTT. Translating it yields CASGDRVSAFF.

This clonotype was seen repeatedly, ten times or more. The rearrangement uses TRBV2 and TRBJ1-5; a possible D gene is TRBD1 (6 bases). This CDR3 is 15 amino acids long. The germline CDR1 and CDR2 sequences are SNHLY and FYNNEI. V lost 5 bases, J lost 0 bases, and 11 bases lay in between. DNA for the CDR3: TGTGCCAGCAGTTGGGACATTCCTAGCAATCAGCCCCAGCATTTT. Its protein product is CASSWDIPSNQPQHF.

The J gene is TRBJ1-1, the V gene TRBV12-3 or TRBV12-4, with D possibly being TRBD1 (5 bases). Trimming left V 3 bases short and J 6 bases short, with 17 bases between. The CDR3 has 15 amino acids. CDR3 amino acids: CASSFEPNRGAEAFF. Here the CDR3 DNA reads TGTGCCAGCAGTTTTGAACCCAACCGAGGGGCTGAAGCTTTCTTT.

The chain carries TRBV7-8 and TRBJ1-1; D uncertain. V shed 1 base and J shed 0 bases, with 6 bases lying between them. The CDR3 loop spans 14 amino acids. Germline values: CDR1 SGHVS, CDR2 FQNEAQ. The CDR3 DNA is TGTGCCAGCAGCTTAGTCTCAGTGAACACTGAAGCTTTCTTT. It yields the protein CASSLVSVNTEAFF.

A remark on this clonotype: This may be a read error, as it is one base from a much larger clone. This chain joins TRBV6-2 or TRBV6-3 and TRBJ1-2; D might be TRBD1 (5 bases). CDR1 MNHEY and CDR2 SVGEGT come from the germline V gene. The CDR3 is made up of 14 amino acids. V lost 6 bases to trimming and J lost 4 bases, with 15 bases between them. CDR3 region: CASSIPGARYGYTF. The CDR3 DNA reads TGTGCCAGCAGCATACCCGGGGCTCGCTATGGCTACACCTTC.

In regard to this clonotype: Relative to the germline gene, one junction end is altered; a read error may explain this. The chain carries TRBV7-3 and TRBJ1-4; no reliable D call. The germline V gene encodes CDR1 SGHTA and CDR2 FQGTGA. The CDR3 runs to 13 residues. The CDR3 bases are TGCGCCAGCAGCCCCAACAGTAATGAAAAACTGTTTTTT. This translates into CASSPNSNEKLFF. Full variable domain (outside the CDR3, taken from reference TRBV7-3 and TRBJ1-4): GAGVSQTPSNKVTEKGKYVELRCDPISGHTALYWYRQSLGQGPEFLIYFQGTGAADDSGLPNDRFFAVRPEGSVSTLKIQRTERGDSAVYLCASSPNSNEKLFFGSGTQLSVL.

The genes are TRBV13 and TRBJ2-7; the match to TRBD1 covers 7 bases. CDR3 length: 14 amino acids. The junction had 7 bases not matched to a gene; V was cut back by 6 bases and J by 2 bases. Germline CDR1 reads PRHDT; CDR2 reads FYEKMQ (reference sequence). In nucleotides, the CDR3 is TGTGCCAGCAGGGCAGGACAGGCCCCCTACGAGCAGTACTTC. Encoded protein: CASRAGQAPYEQYF.